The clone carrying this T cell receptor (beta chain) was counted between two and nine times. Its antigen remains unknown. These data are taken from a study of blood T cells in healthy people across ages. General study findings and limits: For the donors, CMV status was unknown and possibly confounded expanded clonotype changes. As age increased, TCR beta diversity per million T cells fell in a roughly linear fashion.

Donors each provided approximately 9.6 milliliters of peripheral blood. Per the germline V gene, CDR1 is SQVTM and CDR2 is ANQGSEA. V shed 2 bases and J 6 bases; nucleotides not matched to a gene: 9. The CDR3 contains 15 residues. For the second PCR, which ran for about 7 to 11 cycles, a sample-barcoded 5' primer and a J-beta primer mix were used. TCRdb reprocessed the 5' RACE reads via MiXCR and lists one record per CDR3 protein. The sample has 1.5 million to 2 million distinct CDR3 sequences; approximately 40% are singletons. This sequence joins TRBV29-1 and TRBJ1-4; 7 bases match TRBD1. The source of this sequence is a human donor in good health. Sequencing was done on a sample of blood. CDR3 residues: CSVERTGTADEKLFF. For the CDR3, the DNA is TGCAGCGTTGAAAGAACCGGGACAGCGGATGAAAAACTGTTTTTT.